This TCR beta chain was sequenced during a study of cytomegalovirus exposure and HLA in healthy donors. Remarks on this clone: Its specificity is unknown.

The PCR had 60 Vbeta and 13 Jbeta primers. Repertoires were generated with immunoSEQ multiplex PCR, while TCRdb's copy carries only in-frame clones and drops some. The sample lists about 77,000 clones, 60% to 85% occurring once. Germline loops: CDR1 SGHAT, CDR2 FQNNGV. Between the trimmed V and J ends, which lost 1 base and 0 bases, there was a span of 10 bases. The CDR3 is 15 residues long. Notes on the study in general: The availability of immune exposure information extended only to CMV serostatus. Upon later analysis, HLA-associated TCR beta chains proved more clonally expanded than other, equally common chains.

This receptor was obtained from a man aged 35-49 years in good health and CMV-seronegative. The chain has TRBV11-2 and TRBJ2-7; D is unclear. Sequenced sample: PBMCs. As DNA, the CDR3 is TGTGCCAGCAGCTTAGCTTCAGCGAGCTCCTACGAGCAGTACTTC. It is translated as CASSLASASSYEQYF.